The clone carrying this T cell receptor beta chain occurred once. Germline V gene sequence: CDR1 MNHEY, CDR2 SMNVEV (reference sequence). J lost 6 bases, V lost 6 bases, and 11 bases had no gene match. The CDR3 covers 14 residues. The sample is drawn from a study of blood T cell repertoires in COVID-19. Study context: There were acute and convalescent COVID-19 samples, and they came from the United States, Italy and Spain.

The data were produced by immunoSEQ multiplex PCR, yet TCRdb's version contains in-frame clones alone and is incomplete. The sample has over 70,000 clones; nearly 90% are singletons. Sequenced material: peripheral blood. The J gene is TRBJ2-7, the V gene TRBV27, with 7 positions matching TRBD1. The clonotype comes from a woman of 80 years or more with active or convalescent COVID-19. The DNA for the CDR3 is TGTGCCAGCAGCCGAGGGGGCACGGTAGGCGAGCAGTACTTC. Translated: CASSRGGTVGEQYF.